The T cell receptor beta chain described here comes from a study of T cells in localized non-small cell lung cancer. Study-wide results and caveats: Greater T cell density in blood accompanied longer overall survival. Adjacent uninvolved lung tissue had the highest T cell clonality, exceeding tumor.

Data came from immunoSEQ multiplex PCR; TCRdb stores just in-frame clones and leaves some out. Of around 2,600 clones in the sample, around a third were seen once. By its share, this clone is medium-sized. Its target is not known. This clonotype originated in a man aged 40-75 years with stage I lung adenocarcinoma. Specimen: lung tumor tissue, collected before any cancer treatment.

The CDR3 protein is CASSLKGLADTQYF. The CDR3 DNA reads as TGTGCCAGCAGCTTAAAAGGGTTGGCAGATACGCAGTATTTT. The rearrangement links TRBV11-3 to TRBJ2-3, with D uncertain. From germline, CDR1 is SGHNT and CDR2 YENEEA. With 2 bases removed from V and 4 bases from J, the gap between germline ends came to 10 bases. This CDR3 contains 14 residues. The whole variable domain, remainder taken from reference TRBV11-3 and TRBJ2-3, is EAGVVQSPRYKIIEKKQPVAFWCNPISGHNTLYWYLQNLGQGPELLIRYENEEAVDDSQLPKDRFSAERLKGVDSTLKIQPAELGDSAVYLCASSLKGLADTQYFGPGTRLTVL.